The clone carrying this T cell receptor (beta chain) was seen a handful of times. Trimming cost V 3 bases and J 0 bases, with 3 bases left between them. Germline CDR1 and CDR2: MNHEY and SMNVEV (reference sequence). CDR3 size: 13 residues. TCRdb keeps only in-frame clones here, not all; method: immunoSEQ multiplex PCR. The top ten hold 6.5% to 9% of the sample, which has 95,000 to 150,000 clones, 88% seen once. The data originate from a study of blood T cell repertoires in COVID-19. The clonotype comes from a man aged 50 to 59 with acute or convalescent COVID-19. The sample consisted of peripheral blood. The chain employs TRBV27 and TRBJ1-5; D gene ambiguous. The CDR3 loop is CASSFLSNQPQHF. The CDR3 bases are TGTGCCAGCAGTTTTCTTAGCAATCAGCCCCAGCATTTT.